One T cell receptor beta chain is described in this entry. This receptor's antigen is unknown. Per-base qualities were not stored, and no clone one base away is much larger. In the paper's terms, the treatment or condition label means: around 19 received Ad26.COV2.S at low or high dose, single or two shots; several received placebo; per-sample allocation not given. Repertoires of vaccine and placebo recipients were sequenced from samples collected on day 63 after the first injection. In Cohort 1b, about 25 adults aged 18-55 years were enrolled at a single site in Boston, USA, between 29 July and 7 August 2020. As a vaccine, Ad26.COV2.S was a replication-incompetent adenovirus type 26 vector that expressed a prefusion-stabilized SARS-CoV-2 spike protein derived from the original Wuhan strain. Reading from cysteine to phenylalanine, the CDR3 counts 14 amino acids. The only DNA kept is the CDR3, 42 bases in frame from the first base. The germline V gene supplies CDR1 LGHNA and CDR2 YSLEER. V was cut back by 4 bases and J by 0 bases, leaving a gap of 9 bases between them.

These data belong to a study of Ad26.COV2.S vaccination and SARS-CoV-2 variants (dated by TCRdb to about 2021). As for the study more broadly: Donors in the vaccine arm were drawn from COV1001, a multicentre, randomized, double-blind, placebo-controlled phase I-IIa trial testing Ad26.COV2.S in healthy adults. A total of 32 samples were included in the TCR-sequenced set, comprising around 19 Ad26.COV2.S vaccine recipients, 5 placebo recipients and 8 SARS-CoV-2 convalescent individuals. Blinding of investigators to trial group allocation was maintained during experiments and outcome assessment. Participants in the trial were split at random into five groups of five each, receiving low-dose or high-dose Ad26.COV2.S once or twice, or else placebo on both occasions. TCRbeta repertoire sequencing was used to assess the specificity and breadth of SARS-CoV-2-reactive T cell receptors after Ad26.COV2.S vaccination. Ad26.COV2.S was administered intramuscularly at 5 x 10^10 or 1 x 10^11 viral particles, either as a single shot or as two shots given 56 days apart.

Results and caveats for the whole study, not just this receptor: Vaccine and placebo recipients had similar non-spike TCR breadth, a finding consistent with the vaccine containing only spike. The study lacked the statistical power to compare responses across vaccine doses or regimens. Compared with placebo recipients, Ad26.COV2.S recipients showed higher spike-specific TCR breadth (P = 0.0014). The authors noted that total T cell responses may have been underestimated by the TCR breadth and depth analyses. After vaccination, spike-specific CD8+ and CD4+ T cell responses were reported to show substantial breadth.

TCRbeta CDR3 regions were sequenced with the immunoSEQ Assay. After extraction, genomic DNA underwent amplification by bias-controlled multiplex PCR, followed by high-throughput sequencing. The source study handled its data this way. To quantify the absolute abundance of every unique TCRbeta CDR3 region, sequences were collapsed and filtered. T cell fraction was estimated by normalizing TCRbeta template counts to usable DNA, with usable DNA measured through amplification of reference genes found in all nucleated cells. Repertoire TCRs were annotated as SARS-CoV-2-specific by exact matching of V gene, CDR3 amino acid sequence and J gene to a known reactive TCR set. The reference SARS-CoV-2 TCR set was derived from MIRA and filtered for enrichment in COVID-19-positive ImmuneCODE repertoires, a step that removed public or cross-reactive TCRs. Using the MIRA antigens, annotated TCRs were further analysed by specific ORF or by position within an ORF. Depth was the summed frequency of annotated unique rearrangements, while breadth was defined as annotated unique rearrangements over total unique productive rearrangements. TCR breadth was compared between groups using two-sided Wilcoxon rank-sum tests. Not all clones reach the TCRdb copy of this immuneACCESS table, which keeps in-frame sequences only. Checked studies attribute under half of the gap to unresolved V genes and leave the rest unexplained. The DNA gave D and trimming, while V, J and clone size come from that table. Present in this sample are 350,000 to 500,000 clones, approximately 89% of which were seen just once. Jointly, the top ten make up just over 2.5% of the sample.

The sequence is built from TRBV4-3 and TRBJ2-5; 6 matching bases give a weak D call of TRBD1. This sequence originates from a person aged 18-65 years who received the Ad26.COV2.S COVID-19 vaccine or a placebo. This specimen consisted of peripheral blood, obtained in a trial of Ad26.COV2.S vaccine versus placebo. The DNA sequence is given as TGCGCCAGCAGCCGAGACAGGTACCAAGAGACCCAGTACTTC. Its protein product is CASSRDRYQETQYF.